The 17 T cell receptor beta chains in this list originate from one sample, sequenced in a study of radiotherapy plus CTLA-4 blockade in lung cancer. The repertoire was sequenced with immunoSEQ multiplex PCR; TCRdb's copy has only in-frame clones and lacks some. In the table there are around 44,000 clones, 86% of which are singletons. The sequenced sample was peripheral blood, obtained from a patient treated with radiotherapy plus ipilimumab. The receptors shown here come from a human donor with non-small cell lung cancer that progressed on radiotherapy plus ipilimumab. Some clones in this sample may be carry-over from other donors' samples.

The CDR3: CASSLGGEGQPQHF. The DNA of the CDR3 is TGCGCCAGCAGCCTAGGGGGAGAAGGCCAGCCCCAGCATTTT. This rearrangement joins TRBV5-1 to TRBJ1-5, with D perhaps TRBD1 (6 bases). This CDR3 spans 14 amino acids. Germline CDR1 reads SGHRS; CDR2 reads YFSETQ. The germline V and J ends were trimmed by 4 bases and 7 bases, with 15 bases remaining between them.

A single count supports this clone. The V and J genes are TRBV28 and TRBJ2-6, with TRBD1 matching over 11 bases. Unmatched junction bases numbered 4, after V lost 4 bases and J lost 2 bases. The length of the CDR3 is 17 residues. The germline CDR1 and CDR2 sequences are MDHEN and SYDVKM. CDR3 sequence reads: CASSSPGQGAGANVLTF. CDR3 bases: TGTGCCAGCAGTTCGCCGGGACAGGGGGCTGGGGCCAACGTCCTGACTTTC.

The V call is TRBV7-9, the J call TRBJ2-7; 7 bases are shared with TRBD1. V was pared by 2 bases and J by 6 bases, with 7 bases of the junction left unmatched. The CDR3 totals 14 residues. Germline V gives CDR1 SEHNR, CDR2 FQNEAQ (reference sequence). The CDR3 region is CASSLIGTASEQYF. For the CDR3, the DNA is TGTGCCAGCAGCTTAATCGGGACAGCCTCCGAGCAGTACTTC. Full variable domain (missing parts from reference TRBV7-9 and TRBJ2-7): DTGVSQNPRHKITKRGQNVTFRCDPISEHNRLYWYRQTLGQGPEFLTYFQNEAQLEKSRLLSDRFSAERPKGSFSTLEIQRTEQGDSAMYLCASSLIGTASEQYFGPGTRLTVT.

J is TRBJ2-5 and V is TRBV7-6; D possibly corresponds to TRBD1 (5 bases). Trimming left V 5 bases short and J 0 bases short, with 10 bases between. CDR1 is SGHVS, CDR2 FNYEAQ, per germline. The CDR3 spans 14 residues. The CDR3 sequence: CASSPGHNQETQYF. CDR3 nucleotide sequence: TGTGCCAGCAGCCCCGGACATAACCAAGAGACCCAGTACTTC.

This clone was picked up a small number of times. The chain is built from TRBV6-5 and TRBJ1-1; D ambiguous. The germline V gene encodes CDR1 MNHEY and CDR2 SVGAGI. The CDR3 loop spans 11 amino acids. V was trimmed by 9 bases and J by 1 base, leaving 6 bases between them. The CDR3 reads CASKRNTEAFF. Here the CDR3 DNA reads TGTGCCAGTAAGAGGAACACTGAAGCTTTCTTT.

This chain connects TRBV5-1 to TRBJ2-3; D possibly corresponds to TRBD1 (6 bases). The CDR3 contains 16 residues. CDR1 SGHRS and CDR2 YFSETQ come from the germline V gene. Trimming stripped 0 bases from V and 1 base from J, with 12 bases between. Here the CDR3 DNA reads TGCGCCAGCAGCTTGGTGGGCAGGGGAGGCACAGATACGCAGTATTTT. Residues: CASSLVGRGGTDTQYF.

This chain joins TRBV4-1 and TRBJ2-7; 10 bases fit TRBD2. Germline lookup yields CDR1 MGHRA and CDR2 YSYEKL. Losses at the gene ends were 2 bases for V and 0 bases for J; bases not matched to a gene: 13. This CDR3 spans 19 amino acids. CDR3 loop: CASSQSLGQRGGSSYEQYF. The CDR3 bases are TGCGCCAGCAGCCAAAGTCTTGGGCAGCGGGGGGGAAGCTCCTACGAGCAGTACTTC.

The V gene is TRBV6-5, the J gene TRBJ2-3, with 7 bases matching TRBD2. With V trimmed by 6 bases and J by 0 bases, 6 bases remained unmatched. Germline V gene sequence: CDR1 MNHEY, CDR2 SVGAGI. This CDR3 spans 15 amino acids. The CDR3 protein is CASRSLAISTDTQYF. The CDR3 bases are TGTGCCAGCAGGTCACTAGCGATCAGCACAGATACGCAGTATTTT.

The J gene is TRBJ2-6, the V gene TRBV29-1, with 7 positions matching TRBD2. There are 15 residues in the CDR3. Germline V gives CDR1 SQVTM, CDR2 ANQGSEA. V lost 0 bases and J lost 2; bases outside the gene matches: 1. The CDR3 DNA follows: TGCAGCGTTGAAGATCGGGGGGCTGGGGCCAACGTCCTGACTTTC. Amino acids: CSVEDRGAGANVLTF.

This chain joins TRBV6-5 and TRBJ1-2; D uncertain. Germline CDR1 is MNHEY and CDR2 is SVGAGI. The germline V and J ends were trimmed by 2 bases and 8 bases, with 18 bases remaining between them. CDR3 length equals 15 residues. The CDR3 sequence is CASSYGSEAGSGYTF. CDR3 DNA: TGTGCCAGCAGTTACGGAAGTGAGGCGGGCTCCGGCTACACCTTC.

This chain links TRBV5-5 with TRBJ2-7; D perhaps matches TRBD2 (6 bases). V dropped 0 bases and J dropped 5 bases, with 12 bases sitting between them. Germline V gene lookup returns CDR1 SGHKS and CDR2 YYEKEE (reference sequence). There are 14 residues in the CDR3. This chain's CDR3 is CASSLAGSGDEQYF. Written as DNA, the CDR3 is TGTGCCAGCAGCTTGGCGGGGTCGGGGGACGAGCAGTACTTC.

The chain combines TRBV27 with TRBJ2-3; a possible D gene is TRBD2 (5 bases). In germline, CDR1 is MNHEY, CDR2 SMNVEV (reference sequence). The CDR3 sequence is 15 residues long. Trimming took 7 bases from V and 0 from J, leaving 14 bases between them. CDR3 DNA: TGTGCCAGCAACCTCGCGGGCCCTAGCACAGATACGCAGTATTTT. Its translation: CASNLAGPSTDTQYF.

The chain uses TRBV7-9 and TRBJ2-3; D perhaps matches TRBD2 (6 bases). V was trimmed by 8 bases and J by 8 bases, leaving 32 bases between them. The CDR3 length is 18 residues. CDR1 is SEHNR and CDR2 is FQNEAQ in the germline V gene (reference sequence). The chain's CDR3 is CASQEGKSAFLTQGTQYF. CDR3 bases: TGTGCCAGCCAGGAGGGCAAGTCGGCGTTCCTCACCCAGGGTACGCAGTATTTT.

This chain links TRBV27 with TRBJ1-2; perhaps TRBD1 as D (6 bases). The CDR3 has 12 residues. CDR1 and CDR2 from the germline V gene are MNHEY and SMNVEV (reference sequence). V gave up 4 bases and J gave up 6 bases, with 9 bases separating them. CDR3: CASSSGVHGYTF. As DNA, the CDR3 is TGTGCCAGCAGTTCAGGGGTTCATGGCTACACCTTC.

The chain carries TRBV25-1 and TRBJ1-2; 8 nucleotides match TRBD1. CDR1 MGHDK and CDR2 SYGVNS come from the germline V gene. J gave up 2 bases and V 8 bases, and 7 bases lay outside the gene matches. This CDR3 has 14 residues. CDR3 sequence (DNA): TGTGCCAGCCGCCGCGGACAGGGAAACTATGGCTACACCTTC. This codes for CASRRGQGNYGYTF.

This CDR3 reads CAISPQGGFNEKLFF. In DNA form, the CDR3 reads TGTGCCATCAGCCCTCAGGGAGGCTTTAATGAAAAACTGTTTTTT. V usage is TRBV10-3 and J usage is TRBJ1-4, with a tentative D call TRBD1 (5 bases). This CDR3 is built from 15 residues. From germline, CDR1 is ENHRY and CDR2 SYGVKD. Trimming took 6 bases from V and 4 from J, leaving 15 bases between them.

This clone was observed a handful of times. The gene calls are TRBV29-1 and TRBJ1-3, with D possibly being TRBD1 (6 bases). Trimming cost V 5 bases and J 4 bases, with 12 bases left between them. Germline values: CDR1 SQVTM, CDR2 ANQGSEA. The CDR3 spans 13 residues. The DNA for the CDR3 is TGCAGCGTTACTACAGGGTCGGGAAACACCATATATTTT. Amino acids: CSVTTGSGNTIYF.